The clone carrying this TCR beta chain was counted only a few times. These data originate in a study of blood T cells in healthy people across ages. Looking at the study overall: When template switching was applied, about one barcoded beta molecule was captured per two T cells.

The CDR3 totals 16 residues. V lost 5 bases and J lost 8; bases outside the gene matches: 13. Through a sample-barcoded 5' primer and a J-beta primer mix, a second PCR was run for roughly 7 to 12 cycles. TCRdb re-analysed the 5' RACE reads in MiXCR, keeping a single row per CDR3 protein. Of approximately 780,000 distinct CDR3 sequences listed, more than 25% are singletons. The authors extracted at least 6 micrograms of total RNA per sample. This sample also belongs to another study, concerning T cells of mothers and their children. From that paper: Related mother and child pairs showed slightly greater overlap (not significant) than unrelated pairs did.

J is TRBJ2-1 and V is TRBV12-3 or TRBV12-4, with TRBD2 matching over 9 bases. This TCR was recovered from a boy between 10 and 17 years old in good health. The sequencing input was blood. The CDR3 is CASSATRLAGSDEQFF. The CDR3 DNA follows: TGTGCCAGCAGTGCGACGCGGCTAGCGGGGAGTGATGAGCAGTTCTTC.